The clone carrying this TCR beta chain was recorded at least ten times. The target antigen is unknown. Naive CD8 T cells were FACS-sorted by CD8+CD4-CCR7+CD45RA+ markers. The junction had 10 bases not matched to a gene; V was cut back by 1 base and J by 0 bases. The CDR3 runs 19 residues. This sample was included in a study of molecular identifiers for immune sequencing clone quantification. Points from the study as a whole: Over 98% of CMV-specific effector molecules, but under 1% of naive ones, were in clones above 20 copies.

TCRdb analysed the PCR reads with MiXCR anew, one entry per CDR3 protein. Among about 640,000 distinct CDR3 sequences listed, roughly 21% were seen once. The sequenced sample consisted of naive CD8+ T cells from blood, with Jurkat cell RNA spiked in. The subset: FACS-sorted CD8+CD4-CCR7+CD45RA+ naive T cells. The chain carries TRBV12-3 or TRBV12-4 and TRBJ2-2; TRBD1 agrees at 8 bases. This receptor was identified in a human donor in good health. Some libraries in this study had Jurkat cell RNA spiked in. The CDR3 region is CASSLEARGLEPNTGELFF. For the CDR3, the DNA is TGTGCCAGCAGTTTAGAGGCCAGGGGGCTTGAGCCGAACACCGGGGAGCTGTTTTTT.